This TCR beta chain was sequenced in a study of shared clonotypes between healthy human individuals. Trimming pared 3 bases from V and 4 bases from J, leaving 19 bases between. CDR1 and CDR2 from the germline V gene are SGDLS and YYNGEE. CDR3 length: 16 amino acids. TCRdb keeps only in-frame clones here, not all; method: immunoSEQ multiplex PCR. The data contain over 2 million clones, just under 95% of them singletons. CD8 cells regarded as naive lacked CD45RO, were positively chosen for CCR7, and omitted terminally differentiated effector memory CD45RA+ cells. Adult donors, all healthy and HIV-negative, had no recent acute infections or vaccinations.

The sequence was obtained from a man younger than 35 in good health. Sequences were obtained from naive CD8+ T cells sorted from blood. The J gene is TRBJ1-2, the V gene TRBV9; D is perhaps TRBD1 (6 bases). CDR3 sequence: CASSDLRGGAFYGYTF. CDR3 DNA: TGTGCCAGCAGCGACCTTAGGGGGGGAGCTTTCTATGGCTACACCTTC.